The rows below give T cell receptor beta chains drawn from one sample of a study of glioma-infiltrating T cells after dendritic cell vaccination. Some clones are missing from TCRdb's copy, which holds only in-frame ones; the method was immunoSEQ multiplex PCR. The data show some 70,000 clones, 81% seen once. The sequences come from blood, collected before dendritic cell vaccination. The receptor set was obtained from a human donor with glioblastoma. Both conserved end residues are part of each CDR3. The order of the fields is CDR3 DNA, CDR3 protein, J gene, D gene, clone size, V gene. A D gene is named only where the DNA matches it firmly. Rows may omit the clone size; those that give it use once, few, many or a size class.

CDR3nt: TGTGCCAGCTCACCAAGGACAGGGGCCCCGCTAAAGGCCGATGAGCAGTTCTTC; CDR3aa: CASSPRTGAPLKADEQFF; j_gene: TRBJ2-1; d_gene: TRBD1; abundance: NA; v_gene: TRBV18
CDR3nt: TGTGCCAGCAGCCCGAGGGACAGGGGGAACACTGAAGCTTTCTTT; CDR3aa: CASSPRDRGNTEAFF; j_gene: TRBJ1-1; d_gene: TRBD1; abundance: NA; v_gene: TRBV13
CDR3nt: TGTGCCAGCTCAGCCGGGGCCTACAATGAGCAGTTCTTC; CDR3aa: CASSAGAYNEQFF; j_gene: TRBJ2-1; d_gene: NA; abundance: NA; v_gene: TRBV18
CDR3nt: TGTGCCAGCAGCTTGGCCATCTCCGGGGGTCTCTCTGGAAACACCATATATTTT; CDR3aa: CASSLAISGGLSGNTIYF; j_gene: TRBJ1-3; d_gene: NA; abundance: NA; v_gene: TRBV5-4
CDR3nt: TGTGCCAGCAGTTTATCGGTTGAGAGGGCCGAAGCTTTCTTT; CDR3aa: CASSLSVERAEAFF; j_gene: TRBJ1-1; d_gene: NA; abundance: NA; v_gene: TRBV27
CDR3nt: TGCGCCAGCAGCTTGGGACAGGCGAACACTGAAGCTTTCTTT; CDR3aa: CASSLGQANTEAFF; j_gene: TRBJ1-1; d_gene: NA; abundance: NA; v_gene: TRBV5-1
CDR3nt: TGTGCCATCAGTGATCGACAAAATCCAGACAGGAATTTAAGAGGCTCTGGAAACACCATATATTTT; CDR3aa: CAISDRQNPDRNLRGSGNTIYF; j_gene: TRBJ1-3; d_gene: NA; abundance: once; v_gene: TRBV10-3
CDR3nt: TGTGCCAGCAGTCCGGGACAGGGGATAGGTGAAGCTTTCTTT; CDR3aa: CASSPGQGIGEAFF; j_gene: TRBJ1-1; d_gene: TRBD1; abundance: NA; v_gene: TRBV11-1
CDR3nt: TGTGCCAGCTCACCCCTTACGTCCGAGGAGACTGAAGCTTTCTTT; CDR3aa: CASSPLTSEETEAFF; j_gene: TRBJ1-1; d_gene: NA; abundance: NA; v_gene: TRBV18
CDR3nt: TGTGCCAGCAAGGGAGTCAAAGATACGCAGTATTTT; CDR3aa: CASKGVKDTQYF; j_gene: TRBJ2-3; d_gene: NA; abundance: NA; v_gene: TRBV5-6
CDR3nt: TGCAGCTCATCAAATCCTGCGGGGGGCGAAGAGACCCAGTACTTC; CDR3aa: CSSSNPAGGEETQYF; j_gene: TRBJ2-5; d_gene: TRBD2; abundance: NA; v_gene: TRBV29-1
CDR3nt: TGTGCCAGCAGCGTAATTGGCAGCGCTAACTATGGCTACACCTTC; CDR3aa: CASSVIGSANYGYTF; j_gene: TRBJ1-2; d_gene: NA; abundance: NA; v_gene: TRBV9
CDR3nt: TGTGCCAGCAGAACAGTCCGGGACAGGGCACACTACGAGCAGTACTTC; CDR3aa: CASRTVRDRAHYEQYF; j_gene: TRBJ2-7; d_gene: TRBD1; abundance: once; v_gene: TRBV5-6
CDR3nt: TGTGCCAGCAGCTTGGGTTTGGACAGCCAGGGGGGCTACACCTTC; CDR3aa: CASSLGLDSQGGYTF; j_gene: TRBJ1-2; d_gene: NA; abundance: NA; v_gene: TRBV5-4
CDR3nt: TGCGCCAGCAGCTTTTTACAGGGTTACGAGCAGTACTTC; CDR3aa: CASSFLQGYEQYF; j_gene: TRBJ2-7; d_gene: NA; abundance: NA; v_gene: TRBV5-1
CDR3nt: TGTGCCAGCAGTGAAAGTAGGTATGGCGGGACAGAGAACACTGAAGCTTTCTTT; CDR3aa: CASSESRYGGTENTEAFF; j_gene: TRBJ1-1; d_gene: TRBD1; abundance: NA; v_gene: TRBV2
CDR3nt: TGTGCCAGCAGTCTACTAGCGGGGGGGTCGGAGCAGTTCTTC; CDR3aa: CASSLLAGGSEQFF; j_gene: TRBJ2-1; d_gene: TRBD2; abundance: once; v_gene: TRBV6-5
CDR3nt: TGTGCCAGCAGCTTAGGGAGGGGCGATACGCAGTATTTT; CDR3aa: CASSLGRGDTQYF; j_gene: TRBJ2-3; d_gene: NA; abundance: few; v_gene: TRBV7-9
CDR3nt: TGTGCCAGCAGTGAAGCGCTAGCTGGAAACACCATATATTTT; CDR3aa: CASSEALAGNTIYF; j_gene: TRBJ1-3; d_gene: NA; abundance: NA; v_gene: TRBV2
CDR3nt: TGTGCCTGGAGCGAGGTATACGAGCAGTACTTC; CDR3aa: CAWSEVYEQYF; j_gene: TRBJ2-7; d_gene: NA; abundance: NA; v_gene: TRBV30
CDR3nt: TGCGCCAGCAGTCAAGACAGGGATACCGGGGAGCTGTTTTTT; CDR3aa: CASSQDRDTGELFF; j_gene: TRBJ2-2; d_gene: TRBD1; abundance: NA; v_gene: TRBV23-1
CDR3nt: TGTGCCAGTAATAGAGAAGGAAGGGTCCGGGGGGGCACTGAAGCTTTCTTT; CDR3aa: CASNREGRVRGGTEAFF; j_gene: TRBJ1-1; d_gene: NA; abundance: NA; v_gene: TRBV19
CDR3nt: TGCAGCGTTGAAGGCGGTTACGAAGCTTTCTTT; CDR3aa: CSVEGGYEAFF; j_gene: TRBJ1-1; d_gene: NA; abundance: NA; v_gene: TRBV29-1
CDR3nt: TGCGCCAGCAGCCCACTGGCGGGGGCGAACACTGAAGCTTTCTTT; CDR3aa: CASSPLAGANTEAFF; j_gene: TRBJ1-1; d_gene: NA; abundance: medium-sized; v_gene: TRBV4-1
CDR3nt: TGTGCCAGCAGCTTTCCTAGCGGGGGGCAAGAGACCCAGTACTTC; CDR3aa: CASSFPSGGQETQYF; j_gene: TRBJ2-5; d_gene: TRBD2; abundance: NA; v_gene: TRBV7-9
CDR3nt: TGTGCCAGCAGCTTGGCCGGGAGGGAAGGCGGCTACACCTTC; CDR3aa: CASSLAGREGGYTF; j_gene: TRBJ1-2; d_gene: NA; abundance: NA; v_gene: TRBV5-6
CDR3nt: TGTGCCAGCAGTGCCTGGGTCGGGGACAATGAGCAGTTCTTC; CDR3aa: CASSAWVGDNEQFF; j_gene: TRBJ2-1; d_gene: NA; abundance: NA; v_gene: TRBV25-1
CDR3nt: TGTGCCAGCAGTGAAATTCGGGTATCGGCAGGGCCCAACTCCTACAATGAGCAGTTCTTC; CDR3aa: CASSEIRVSAGPNSYNEQFF; j_gene: TRBJ2-1; d_gene: NA; abundance: NA; v_gene: TRBV2
CDR3nt: TGCGCCAGCAGAGTGGGGGGAGCAACTAATGAAAAACTGTTTTTT; CDR3aa: CASRVGGATNEKLFF; j_gene: TRBJ1-4; d_gene: NA; abundance: NA; v_gene: TRBV5-1
CDR3nt: TGTGCCACACGCGAAGGGACAGGGCTTTCACCCCTCCACTTT; CDR3aa: CATREGTGLSPLHF; j_gene: TRBJ1-6; d_gene: TRBD1; abundance: NA; v_gene: TRBV19
CDR3nt: TGTGCCAGCAGTCCATACGAGCAGTACTTC; CDR3aa: CASSPYEQYF; j_gene: TRBJ2-7; d_gene: NA; abundance: NA; v_gene: TRBV28
CDR3nt: TGTGCCAGCAGCCGAAACGAACCGACAGGGGGCGGGAGTGTGGCTTTCTTT; CDR3aa: CASSRNEPTGGGSVAFF; j_gene: TRBJ1-1; d_gene: TRBD1; abundance: NA; v_gene: TRBV7-2
CDR3nt: TGTGCCAGCAGGAAGACAGGGGACACTGAAGCTTTCTTT; CDR3aa: CASRKTGDTEAFF; j_gene: TRBJ1-1; d_gene: TRBD1; abundance: NA; v_gene: TRBV7-9